The 25 T cell receptor beta chains presented below share a single source sample, sequenced in a study of shared clonotypes between healthy human individuals. Only in-frame clones appear in the TCRdb table, and some are missing; sequencing was by immunoSEQ multiplex PCR. The sample holds 2 million to 2.5 million clones, more than 90% seen once. Sequenced sample: naive CD4+ T cells sorted from blood. The subset here: CD45RA+ positively selected. The source is a man younger than 35 in good health.

This clone was found once. The sample has other DNA sequences that encode this CDR3 too. V usage is TRBV30 and J usage is TRBJ1-5; weak D call: TRBD1 (5 bases). CDR3 length equals 14 residues. Trimming removed 0 bases at V and 4 bases at J, with 10 bases between. Germline V lookup: CDR1 GTSNPN, CDR2 SVGIG (reference sequence). Written as DNA, the CDR3 is TGTGCCTGGAGTGTTGGCAGGGAAAATCAGCCCCAGCATTTT. Translating gives CAWSVGRENQPQHF. Using reference TRBV30 and TRBJ1-5 for the parts outside the CDR3, the full variable domain is SQTIHQWPATLVQPVGSPLSLECTVEGTSNPNLYWYRQAAGRGLQLLFYSVGIGQISSEVPQNLSASRPQDRQFILSSKKLLLSDSGFYLCAWSVGRENQPQHFGDGTRLSIL.

V usage is TRBV6-6 and J usage is TRBJ2-5, with 8 bases aligning to TRBD2. CDR1 and CDR2 (germline): MNHNY, SVGAGI (reference sequence). The CDR3 contains 14 residues. V lost 4 bases, J lost 5 bases, and 6 bases stayed unmatched. The chain's CDR3 is CASSSAGGVETQYF. The CDR3 DNA is TGTGCCAGCAGTTCGGCGGGGGGCGTGGAGACCCAGTACTTC.

Comments on this clone: Other nucleotide sequences from this sample produce the same CDR3. J is TRBJ1-5 and V is TRBV9; no firm D call. CDR1 and CDR2 from the germline V gene are SGDLS and YYNGEE. The CDR3 length is 13 residues. Trimming shortened V by 0 bases and J by 3 bases, and 4 bases separated the two germline ends. CDR3 coding DNA: TGTGCCAGCAGCGTAGGACCCAATCAGCCCCAGCATTTT. The encoded protein is CASSVGPNQPQHF.

The chain has TRBV6-9 and TRBJ2-6, with 9 bases fitting TRBD1. Trimming cost V 5 bases and J 2 bases; bases outside gene matches: 19. Per germline, CDR1 MNHGY and CDR2 SVAAGI. The CDR3 length is 21 residues. DNA for the CDR3: TGTGCCAGCAGTCACCAAATCCGGGACAGGGAAAAGGACGCTGGGGCCAACGTCCTGACTTTC. It yields the protein CASSHQIRDREKDAGANVLTF.

Concerning this clone: This CDR3 is also generated by other DNA sequences in the sample. The gene calls are TRBV27 and TRBJ2-5; TRBD1 aligns across 9 bases. Looked up from germline, CDR1 is MNHEY and CDR2 is SMNVEV (reference sequence). V dropped 4 bases and J dropped 4; count of bases not matched to a gene: 1. The CDR3 runs to 13 residues. The CDR3 protein is CASSYRGLETQYF. CDR3 in DNA: TGTGCCAGCAGTTACAGGGGGCTAGAGACCCAGTACTTC.

This clone was recorded once. This chain uses TRBV14 with TRBJ2-7, with D possibly called TRBD1 or TRBD2 (5 bases each). V was clipped by 4 bases and J by 2 bases, with 12 bases between them. CDR1 and CDR2 (germline): SGHDN, FVKESK. The length of the CDR3 is 14 residues. CDR3 DNA sequence: TGTGCCAGCAGCCTGAGGGGCGGGCCCTACGAGCAGTACTTC. Its translation: CASSLRGGPYEQYF. The full variable domain, rest sourced from reference TRBV14 and TRBJ2-7, is EAGVTQFPSHSVIEKGQTVTLRCDPISGHDNLYWYRRVMGKEIKFLLHFVKESKQDESGMPNNRFLAERTGGTYSTLKVQPAELEDSGVYFCASSLRGGPYEQYFGPGTRLTVT.

The V call is TRBV2, the J call TRBJ2-1, with D perhaps assigned TRBD1 or TRBD2 (5 bases each). The CDR3 sequence is 12 residues long. CDR1 SNHLY and CDR2 FYNNEI come from the germline V gene. V shed 8 bases and J shed 8 bases, with 13 bases lying between them. CDR3: CASGGNSDEQFF. CDR3 in DNA: TGTGCCAGCGGGGGAAATTCGGATGAGCAGTTCTTC.

The J gene is TRBJ1-2, the V gene TRBV28; 8 bases align to TRBD1. V lost 6 bases, J lost 0 bases, and 15 bases stayed unmatched. The CDR3 extends over 18 amino acids. The germline CDR1 and CDR2 sequences are MDHEN and SYDVKM. The CDR3 sequence: CASSSGQGNLIPNYGYTF. For the CDR3, the DNA is TGTGCCAGCAGCTCTGGACAGGGAAACCTCATTCCTAACTATGGCTACACCTTC.

This chain uses TRBV5-1 with TRBJ1-6; D is perhaps TRBD1 (5 bases). This CDR3 has 13 amino acids. Germline-derived CDR1 and CDR2 are SGHRS and YFSETQ. Deletions cut 4 bases from V and 8 bases from J, with 10 bases between. CDR3 coding DNA: TGCGCCAGCAGCCGGGACTTTGATTCACCCCTCCACTTT. Its translation is CASSRDFDSPLHF.

V and J are TRBV19 and TRBJ1-5, with D tentatively TRBD1 (6 bases). Germline V lookup: CDR1 LNHDA, CDR2 SQIVND (reference sequence). Trimming pared 7 bases from V and 0 bases from J, leaving 16 bases between. CDR3 length: 16 residues. DNA for the CDR3: TGTGCCAGTACCACTACGACAGGTTATAGCAATCAGCCCCAGCATTTT. Its translation is CASTTTTGYSNQPQHF.

The CDR3 DNA sequence: TGCAGCGTTGTCGGACAGGGAAGGACAGATACGCAGTATTTT. Translated: CSVVGQGRTDTQYF. The V and J genes are TRBV29-1 and TRBJ2-3, with 8 positions matching TRBD1. This CDR3 is built from 14 residues. Unmatched junction bases numbered 6, after V lost 4 bases and J lost 3 bases. CDR1 and CDR2 from the germline V gene are SQVTM and ANQGSEA.

The chain couples TRBV10-2 to TRBJ1-2; no clear D gene. This CDR3 has 15 amino acids. Germline V gene sequence: CDR1 WSHSY, CDR2 SAAADI. With 5 bases removed from V and 2 bases from J, the gap between germline ends came to 15 bases. The CDR3: CASSTWASRNYGYTF. The CDR3 region has the DNA TGCGCCAGCAGTACGTGGGCCAGTCGCAACTATGGCTACACCTTC.

Comment on this clone: This may be a read error, as it is one base from a much larger clone. In the same sample, other DNA sequences code for this CDR3. V usage is TRBV7-2 and J usage is TRBJ2-7; D not resolved. This CDR3 is built from 11 residues. The V and J ends lost 5 bases and 3 bases respectively, with 5 bases between them. Germline V gene sequence: CDR1 SGHTA, CDR2 FQGNSA. The CDR3 nucleotides read TGTGCCAGCAGCCTCTTCTACGAGCAGTACTTC. As protein: CASSLFYEQYF.

The sample holds a few counts of this clone. CDR3 bases: TGTGCCAGCAGCCCGGGACGGTCGGGGCCCCAGCATTTT. This translates into CASSPGRSGPQHF. This chain uses TRBV7-8 with TRBJ1-5; D is possibly TRBD1 (5 bases). Germline V gene sequence: CDR1 SGHVS, CDR2 FQNEAQ. V shed 5 bases and J shed 9 bases, with 14 bases lying between them. There are 13 residues in the CDR3.

The chain recombines TRBV10-1 with TRBJ1-1, with TRBD1 as a possible D gene (5 bases). There are 13 residues in the CDR3. Germline CDR1 and CDR2: WNHNN and SYGVQD (reference sequence). V was pared by 6 bases and J by 1 base, with 9 bases between. The CDR3 nucleotides are TGCGCCAGCAGCAGGGACGAGAACACTGAAGCTTTCTTT. Amino acid sequence: CASSRDENTEAFF.

The chain is built from TRBV6-5 and TRBJ2-7, with a weak D call TRBD1 (5 bases). The ends were cut back, 2 bases at V and 4 bases at J, with 12 bases in the middle. There are 14 residues in the CDR3. Per germline, CDR1 MNHEY and CDR2 SVGAGI. CDR3 residues: CASSYQRGLYEQYF. CDR3 sequence (DNA): TGTGCCAGCAGTTACCAAAGGGGCTTATACGAGCAGTACTTC.

The J gene is TRBJ1-1, the V gene TRBV30; maybe TRBD1 (5 bases). V shed 4 bases and J shed 6 bases, with 18 bases lying between them. This CDR3 is 14 amino acids long. From germline, CDR1 is GTSNPN and CDR2 SVGIG (reference sequence). The CDR3 DNA sequence: TGTGCCTGGATTGGAGGGGCAGGCTCAGCTGAAGCTTTCTTT. Its translation: CAWIGGAGSAEAFF.

This clone appeared a single time. The chain has TRBV27 and TRBJ1-2, with a weak D call TRBD1 (5 bases). Looked up from germline, CDR1 is MNHEY and CDR2 is SMNVEV (reference sequence). There are 15 residues in the CDR3. V was clipped by 8 bases and J by 0 bases, with 16 bases between them. The CDR3: CASRKSGTANYGYTF. CDR3 sequence (DNA): TGTGCCAGCCGAAAGTCGGGGACTGCTAACTATGGCTACACCTTC.

V usage is TRBV5-1 and J usage is TRBJ2-7; D not resolved. Trimming removed 2 bases from V and 2 bases from J, with 2 bases in between. CDR3 length: 11 residues. The germline V gene encodes CDR1 SGHRS and CDR2 YFSETQ. CDR3 protein: CASSLPYEQYF. Here the CDR3 DNA reads TGCGCCAGCAGCTTACCCTACGAGCAGTACTTC.

This chain connects TRBV14 to TRBJ2-7; no definite D call. V gave up 0 bases and J gave up 0 bases, with 9 bases separating them. CDR1 and CDR2 (germline): SGHDN, FVKESK. The CDR3 is 15 residues long. CDR3 sequence: CASSQDIGASYEQYF. CDR3 sequence (DNA): TGTGCCAGCAGCCAAGATATCGGCGCCTCCTACGAGCAGTACTTC.

The gene calls are TRBV6-1 and TRBJ1-5; D uncertain. The V end was cut by 5 bases, the J end by 7 bases, with 6 bases between. The V gene's germline CDR1 is MNHNS and CDR2 SASEGT. This CDR3 spans 11 amino acids. The DNA for the CDR3 is TGTGCCAGCAGTAGGCAGCAGCCCCAGCATTTT. Amino acid sequence: CASSRQQPQHF.

V gene TRBV11-2 combines with J gene TRBJ2-7; 7 bases agree with TRBD1. Germline assignment: CDR1 SGHAT and CDR2 FQNNGV. V dropped 0 bases and J dropped 7; count of bases not matched to a gene: 9. The CDR3 is 15 amino acids. The CDR3, as DNA: TGTGCCAGCAGCTTAGAAGGCAGGGGGTCCTTGGAGCAGTACTTC. Protein: CASSLEGRGSLEQYF.

The V call is TRBV6-5, the J call TRBJ2-7; tentative D call: TRBD2 (6 bases). Per germline, CDR1 MNHEY and CDR2 SVGAGI. Trimming took 0 bases from V and 6 from J, leaving 15 bases between them. The CDR3 spans 15 residues. The CDR3 sequence: CASSYSTRGMVEQYF. The CDR3, as DNA: TGTGCCAGCAGTTACTCGACACGGGGGATGGTCGAGCAGTACTTC.

This clone was recorded once. The chain joins TRBV7-3 to TRBJ2-3, with 10 bases aligning to TRBD2. Unmatched junction bases numbered 3, after V lost 9 bases and J lost 3 bases. The CDR3 runs to 13 residues. Germline V gives CDR1 SGHTA, CDR2 FQGTGA. CDR3 in amino acids: CARGLADTDTQYF. CDR3 DNA: TGTGCCAGAGGACTAGCGGATACAGATACGCAGTATTTT. Full variable domain (rest looked up from reference TRBV7-3 and TRBJ2-3): GAGVSQTPSNKVTEKGKYVELRCDPISGHTALYWYRQSLGQGPEFLIYFQGTGAADDSGLPNDRFFAVRPEGSVSTLKIQRTERGDSAVYLCARGLADTDTQYFGPGTRLTVL.

This sequence joins TRBV2 and TRBJ2-5, with D possibly TRBD2 on 6 matching bases. This CDR3 is 14 amino acids long. The germline V gene has CDR1 SNHLY and CDR2 FYNNEI. The V gene lost 11 bases and the J gene lost 1 base, with 17 bases spanning the gap. Written as DNA, the CDR3 is TGTGCCCGGGGAGGAGCGGGCCCCCAAGAGACCCAGTACTTC. It codes for CARGGAGPQETQYF.